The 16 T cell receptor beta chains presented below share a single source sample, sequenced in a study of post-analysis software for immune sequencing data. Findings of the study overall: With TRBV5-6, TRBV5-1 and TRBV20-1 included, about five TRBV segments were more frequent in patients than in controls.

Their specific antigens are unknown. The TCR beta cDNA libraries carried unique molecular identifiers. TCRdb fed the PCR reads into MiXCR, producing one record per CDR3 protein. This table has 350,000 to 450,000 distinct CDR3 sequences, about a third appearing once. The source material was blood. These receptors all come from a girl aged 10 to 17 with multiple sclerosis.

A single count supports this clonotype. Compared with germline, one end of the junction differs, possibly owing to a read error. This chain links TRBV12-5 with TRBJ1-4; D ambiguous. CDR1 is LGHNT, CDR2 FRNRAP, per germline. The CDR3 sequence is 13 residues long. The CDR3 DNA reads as TGTGCTAGTGGACCCGACCGGGGTGAAAGACTGTTTTTT. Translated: CASGPDRGERLFF.

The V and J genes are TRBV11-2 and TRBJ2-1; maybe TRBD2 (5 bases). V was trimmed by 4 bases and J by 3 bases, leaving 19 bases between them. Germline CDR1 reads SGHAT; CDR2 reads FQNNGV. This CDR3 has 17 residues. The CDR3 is CASSSSHRDPDYNEQFF. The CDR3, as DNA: TGTGCCAGCAGCTCTTCGCACCGGGATCCGGACTACAATGAGCAGTTCTTC.

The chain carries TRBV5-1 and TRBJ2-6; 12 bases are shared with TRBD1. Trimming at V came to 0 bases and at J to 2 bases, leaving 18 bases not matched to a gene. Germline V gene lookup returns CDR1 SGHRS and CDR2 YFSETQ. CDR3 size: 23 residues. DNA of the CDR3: TGCGCCAGCAGCTTGGGGGACAGGGGGCGCTGGGTCCACTGGGAGACTGGGGCCAACGTCCTGACTTTC. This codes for CASSLGDRGRWVHWETGANVLTF.

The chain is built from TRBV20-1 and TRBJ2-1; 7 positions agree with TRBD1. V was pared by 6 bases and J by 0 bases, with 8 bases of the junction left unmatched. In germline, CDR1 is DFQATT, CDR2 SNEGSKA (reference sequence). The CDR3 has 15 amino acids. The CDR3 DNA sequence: TGCAGTGCCACCTACAGGGGAAGCTCCTACAATGAGCAGTTCTTC. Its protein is CSATYRGSSYNEQFF.

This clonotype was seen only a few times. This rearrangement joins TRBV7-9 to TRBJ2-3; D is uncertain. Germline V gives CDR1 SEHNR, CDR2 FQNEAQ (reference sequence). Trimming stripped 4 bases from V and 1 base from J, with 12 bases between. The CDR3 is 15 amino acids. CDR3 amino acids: CASSSPNRGTDTQYF. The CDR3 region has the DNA TGTGCCAGCAGCTCCCCCAATAGGGGCACAGATACGCAGTATTTT. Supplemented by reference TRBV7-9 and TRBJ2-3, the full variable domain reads DTGVSQNPRHKITKRGQNVTFRCDPISEHNRLYWYRQTLGQGPEFLTYFQNEAQLEKSRLLSDRFSAERPKGSFSTLEIQRTEQGDSAMYLCASSSPNRGTDTQYFGPGTRLTVL.

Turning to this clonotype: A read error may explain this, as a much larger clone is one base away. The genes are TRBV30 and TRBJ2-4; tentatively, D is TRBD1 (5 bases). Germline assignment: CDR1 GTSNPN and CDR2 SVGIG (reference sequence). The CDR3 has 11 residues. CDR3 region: CAWSVMDIRYF. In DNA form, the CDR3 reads TGTGCCTGGAGTGTAATGGACATTCGGTACTTC.

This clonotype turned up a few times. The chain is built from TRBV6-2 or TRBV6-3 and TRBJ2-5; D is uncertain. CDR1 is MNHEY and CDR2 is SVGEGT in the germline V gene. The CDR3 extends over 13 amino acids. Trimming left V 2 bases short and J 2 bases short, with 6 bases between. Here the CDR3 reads CASSYSAQETQYF. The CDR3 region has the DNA TGTGCCAGCAGTTACAGCGCACAAGAGACCCAGTACTTC.

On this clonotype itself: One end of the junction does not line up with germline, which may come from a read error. The CDR3 reads CASSYGGRPYEQYF. In DNA form, the CDR3 reads TGCGCCAGCAGTTACGGGGGGCGCCCCTACGAGCAGTACTTC. The V gene is TRBV6-6, the J gene TRBJ2-7; D may be TRBD2 (7 bases). Germline loops: CDR1 MNHNY, CDR2 SVGAGI (reference sequence). The CDR3 totals 14 residues.

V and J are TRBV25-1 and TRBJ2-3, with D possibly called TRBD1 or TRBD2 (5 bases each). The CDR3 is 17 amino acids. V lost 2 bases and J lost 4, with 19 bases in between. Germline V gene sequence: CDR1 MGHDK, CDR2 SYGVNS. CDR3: CASSEASGRVRADTQYF. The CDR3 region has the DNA TGTGCCAGCAGTGAAGCCTCTGGGAGAGTCAGGGCAGATACGCAGTATTTT.

CDR3 nucleotides: TGTGCCAGCGGGGGGTACGGACAGGGGTACCACGAGCAGTACTTC. This encodes CASGGYGQGYHEQYF. The chain combines TRBV27 with TRBJ2-7, with 9 bases matching TRBD1. The germline CDR1 and CDR2 sequences are MNHEY and SMNVEV (reference sequence). Trimming took 8 bases from V and 5 from J; bases not matched to a gene: 13. CDR3 length: 15 residues.

The CDR3 DNA reads TGTGCCAGCGGGGGGGCGGGCACAGATACGCAGTATTTT. Amino acids: CASGGAGTDTQYF. The chain has TRBV12-3 or TRBV12-4 and TRBJ2-3, with D maybe TRBD2 (7 bases). This CDR3 is 13 amino acids long. V dropped 8 bases and J dropped 1 base, with 10 bases sitting between them.

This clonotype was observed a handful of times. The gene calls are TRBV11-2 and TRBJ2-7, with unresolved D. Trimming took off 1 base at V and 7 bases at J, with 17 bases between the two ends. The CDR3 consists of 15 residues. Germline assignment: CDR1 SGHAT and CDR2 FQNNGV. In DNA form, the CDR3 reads TGTGCCAGCAGCTTAGGAAGGACCGGCTCTCGGGAGCAGTACTTC. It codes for CASSLGRTGSREQYF.

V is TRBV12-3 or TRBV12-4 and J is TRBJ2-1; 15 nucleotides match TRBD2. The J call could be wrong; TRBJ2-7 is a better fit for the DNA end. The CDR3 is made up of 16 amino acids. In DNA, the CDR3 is TGTGCCAGCAGGCCAAGGACTAGCGGGGGGGCAAATGAGCAGTACTTC. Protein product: CASRPRTSGGANEQYF.

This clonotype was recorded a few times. The CDR3 DNA sequence: TGTGCCAGCAGCTTTGACAGGGATACAGGCGAGCAGTACTTC. Translated, it gives CASSFDRDTGEQYF. The chain links TRBV7-2 to TRBJ2-4; 7 bases line up with TRBD1. The tail of the sequence fits TRBJ2-7 better, so the J call may be wrong. The CDR3 is 14 amino acids. Germline V gene sequence: CDR1 SGHTA, CDR2 FQGNSA.

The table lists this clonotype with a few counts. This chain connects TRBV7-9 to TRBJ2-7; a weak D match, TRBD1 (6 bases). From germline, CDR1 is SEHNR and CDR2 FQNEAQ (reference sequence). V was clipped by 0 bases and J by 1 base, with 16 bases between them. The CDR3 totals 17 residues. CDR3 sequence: CASSLAGAVPRSYEQYF. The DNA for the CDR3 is TGTGCCAGCAGCTTAGCGGGGGCAGTACCTAGGTCCTACGAGCAGTACTTC.

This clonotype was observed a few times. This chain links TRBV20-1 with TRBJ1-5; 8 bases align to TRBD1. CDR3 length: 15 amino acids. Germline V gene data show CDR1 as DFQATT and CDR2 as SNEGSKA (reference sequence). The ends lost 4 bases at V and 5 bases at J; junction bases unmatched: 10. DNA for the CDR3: TGCAGTGCTATATATCTCGGACAGGGTGATCAGCCCCAGCATTTT. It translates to CSAIYLGQGDQPQHF.